These 18 T cell receptor beta chains were sequenced from one sample in a study of shared clonotypes between healthy human individuals. Produced via immunoSEQ multiplex PCR; TCRdb's table is partial and in-frame only. The sample includes more than 2,000,000 clones, just over 90% seen only once; the top ten take over 0.12%. Sequencing used naive CD4+ T cells sorted from blood. The subset is: CD45RA+ positively selected. These TCRs come from a man in his late teens or twenties in good health.

The chain links TRBV2 to TRBJ2-5; D possibly corresponds to TRBD2 (5 bases). The CDR3 extends over 13 amino acids. Germline lookup yields CDR1 SNHLY and CDR2 FYNNEI. The V and J ends lost 0 bases and 9 bases respectively, with 11 bases between them. CDR3 protein: CASSEARAAAQYF. The CDR3 DNA reads TGTGCCAGCAGTGAAGCGCGGGCGGCGGCCCAGTACTTC.

The rearrangement uses TRBV28 and TRBJ1-2, with 9 bases lining up with TRBD1. V trimming: 5 bases; J trimming: 7 bases; junction bases outside the gene matches: 8. The germline V gene encodes CDR1 MDHEN and CDR2 SYDVKM. This CDR3 comprises 14 residues. The CDR3 DNA follows: TGTGCCAGCAGTCCCAGGTGGACAGGGGCTGGCTACACCTTC. It encodes CASSPRWTGAGYTF.

This chain's CDR3 is CASEAPGAGNTIYF. The CDR3, as DNA: TGTGCCAGCGAAGCCCCGGGCGCTGGAAACACCATATATTTT. The rearrangement uses TRBV5-6 and TRBJ1-3; D uncertain. Trimming left V 7 bases short and J 2 bases short, with 13 bases between. The CDR3 sequence is 14 residues long. The V gene's germline CDR1 is SGHDT and CDR2 YYEEEE.

The genes are TRBV5-4 and TRBJ2-2, with 7 bases matching TRBD2. Germline values: CDR1 SGHNT, CDR2 YYREEE (reference sequence). The J segment lost 2 bases and the V segment lost 4 bases, leaving 11 bases of the junction unmatched. The CDR3 extends over 17 amino acids. This CDR3 reads CASSPHLGGRNTGELFF. The DNA for the CDR3 is TGTGCCAGCAGCCCTCACCTGGGCGGGAGAAACACCGGGGAGCTGTTTTTT.

The genes are TRBV5-1 and TRBJ1-1, with 7 bases identical to TRBD1. V dropped 4 bases and J dropped 2; count of bases not matched to a gene: 11. Germline assignment: CDR1 SGHRS and CDR2 YFSETQ. The CDR3 has 16 residues. The CDR3 protein is CASSKSNRGTNTEAFF. CDR3 sequence (DNA): TGCGCCAGCAGCAAAAGTAACAGGGGAACAAACACTGAAGCTTTCTTT.

This clone was picked up one time. V gene TRBV5-6 combines with J gene TRBJ1-1; D is undetermined. Trimming pared 5 bases from V and 2 bases from J, leaving 13 bases between. Germline CDR1 is SGHDT and CDR2 is YYEEEE. The CDR3 spans 14 residues. The CDR3 reads CASRAAGENTEAFF. For the CDR3, the DNA is TGTGCCAGCAGGGCAGCGGGCGAAAACACTGAAGCTTTCTTT.

This clone was observed a few times. The same CDR3 arises from other DNA sequences in this sample as well. The rearrangement links TRBV6-1 to TRBJ2-7; D is unclear. V dropped 5 bases and J dropped 0 bases, with 5 bases sitting between them. The CDR3 has 12 residues. The germline V gene has CDR1 MNHNS and CDR2 SASEGT. CDR3 DNA sequence: TGTGCCAGCAGTCCTAGCTCCTACGAGCAGTACTTC. Translating gives CASSPSSYEQYF.

V gene TRBV5-1 combines with J gene TRBJ2-1, with 13 bases that match TRBD2. V shed 3 bases and J 5 bases; nucleotides not matched to a gene: 5. The CDR3 loop spans 16 amino acids. Per germline, CDR1 SGHRS and CDR2 YFSETQ. CDR3 residues: CASSWRLAGGDNEQFF. The CDR3 bases are TGCGCCAGCAGCTGGAGACTAGCGGGGGGCGACAATGAGCAGTTCTTC.

The chain has TRBV4-2 and TRBJ2-1, with a weak D call TRBD2 (6 bases). Germline values: CDR1 LGHNA, CDR2 YNFKEQ. The CDR3 has 17 residues. Trimming left V 0 bases short and J 3 bases short, with 15 bases between. In nucleotides, the CDR3 is TGTGCCAGCAGCCAAGAAAGGTATGGGACTGGCTACAATGAGCAGTTCTTC. Its protein product is CASSQERYGTGYNEQFF.

The J gene is TRBJ2-5, the V gene TRBV5-6; unclear D gene. V gave up 0 bases and J gave up 8 bases, with 8 bases separating them. The CDR3 contains 12 residues. Per germline, CDR1 SGHDT and CDR2 YYEEEE. The CDR3 is CASSLAIGTQYF. The CDR3 DNA reads as TGTGCCAGCAGCTTGGCCATTGGCACCCAGTACTTC. Combining the CDR3 with reference TRBV5-6 and TRBJ2-5 gives the whole variable domain DAGVTQSPTHLIKTRGQQVTLRCSPKSGHDTVSWYQQALGQGPQFIFQYYEEEERQRGNFPDRFSGHQFPNYSSELNVNALLLGDSALYLCASSLAIGTQYFGPGTRLLVL.

The rearrangement uses TRBV27 and TRBJ1-2; TRBD1 matches at 8 bases. The CDR3 covers 16 residues. V lost 4 bases, J lost 4 bases, and 11 bases stayed unmatched. CDR1 and CDR2 from the germline V gene are MNHEY and SMNVEV (reference sequence). CDR3: CASSSSRGQAIYGYTF. The CDR3 nucleotides are TGTGCCAGCAGTTCTAGTCGGGGACAGGCGATCTATGGCTACACCTTC.

The gene calls are TRBV18 and TRBJ2-4; no definite D call. This CDR3 has 16 residues. CDR1 and CDR2 (germline): KGHSH, LQKENI. V was pared by 3 bases and J by 5 bases, with 17 bases between. The CDR3 nucleotides are TGTGCCAGCTCACCGCCACAAGGAAGTAGCCAAAACATTCAGTACTTC. Protein: CASSPPQGSSQNIQYF.

V and J are TRBV7-8 and TRBJ2-3; D gene ambiguous. Germline CDR1 is SGHVS and CDR2 is FQNEAQ. V was shortened by 1 base and J by 2 bases, with 13 bases between the two germline ends. This CDR3 has 16 amino acids. DNA of the CDR3: TGTGCCAGCAGCTTAGACGACTCCTTTTACACAGATACGCAGTATTTT. This sequence encodes CASSLDDSFYTDTQYF.

The V gene is TRBV5-4, the J gene TRBJ2-5; D is unclear. V lost 4 bases to trimming and J lost 1 base, with 20 bases between them. This CDR3 spans 17 amino acids. Germline values: CDR1 SGHNT, CDR2 YYREEE (reference sequence). The CDR3 region has the DNA TGTGCCAGCAGCCCCCCCTGGATGGGTCTGATCCAAGAGACCCAGTACTTC. Translating it yields CASSPPWMGLIQETQYF.

The chain links TRBV5-8 to TRBJ2-2; 11 bases are shared with TRBD2. From germline, CDR1 is SGHTS and CDR2 YDEGEE. Unmatched junction bases numbered 2, after V lost 0 bases and J lost 4 bases. The CDR3 totals 16 residues. The CDR3, as DNA: TGTGCCAGCAGCTTGGGACTAGCGGGAATCACCGGGGAGCTGTTTTTT. Protein product: CASSLGLAGITGELFF.

The chain joins TRBV5-1 to TRBJ2-1, with 7 bases matching TRBD2. V was pared by 2 bases and J by 0 bases, with 11 bases of the junction left unmatched. In germline, CDR1 is SGHRS, CDR2 YFSETQ. This CDR3 is 18 amino acids long. CDR3 region: CASSLFGAGDPSYNEQFF. The DNA of the CDR3 is TGCGCCAGCAGCTTATTTGGTGCGGGGGACCCCTCCTACAATGAGCAGTTCTTC.

The CDR3 coding sequence is TGTGCCAGTTCGCGAGCGGGACAAGGATCACCCCTCCACTTT. It is translated as CASSRAGQGSPLHF. The J gene is TRBJ1-6, the V gene TRBV2; D might be TRBD1 (6 bases). CDR1 is SNHLY, CDR2 FYNNEI, per germline. This CDR3 is 14 amino acids long. Trimming removed 9 bases from V and 10 bases from J, with 19 bases in between.

V gene TRBV7-9 combines with J gene TRBJ1-1, with a tentative D call TRBD1 (5 bases). V shed 5 bases and J shed 4 bases, with 17 bases lying between them. The CDR3 spans 15 residues. Germline V gene sequence: CDR1 SEHNR, CDR2 FQNEAQ (reference sequence). The DNA for the CDR3 is TGTGCCAGCAGCCCCGCCGGGACGTTCTCCACTGAAGCTTTCTTT. This encodes CASSPAGTFSTEAFF.